The 27 T cell receptor beta chains given below trace back to one sample, sequenced in a study of T-cell memory formation after mild COVID-19. Using its own MiXCR run on the 5' RACE reads, TCRdb lists one record per CDR3 protein. The sample holds fewer than 650,000 distinct CDR3 sequences, about 20% seen once. The material sequenced was PBMCs or a T cell subset sorted from them (not recorded which). All receptors come from an adult woman who had mild COVID-19 (a few samples of this study predate the infection). Cell type and time point are not known.

In its sample, this clonotype was seen once. The rearrangement links TRBV7-8 to TRBJ1-2; 7 bases fit TRBD1. Germline V gene data show CDR1 as SGHVS and CDR2 as FQNEAQ. The CDR3 is made up of 14 amino acids. V was pared by 0 bases and J by 8 bases, with 6 bases of the junction left unmatched. The CDR3 nucleotides read TGTGCCAGCAGCTTAGCTTGGACAGGATCCGGCTACACCTTC. Encoded protein: CASSLAWTGSGYTF.

This clonotype has more than one count but fewer than ten. The V gene is TRBV27, the J gene TRBJ2-7, with TRBD2 as a possible D gene (5 bases). The germline V and J ends were trimmed by 0 bases and 4 bases, with 16 bases remaining between them. The CDR3 is made up of 16 amino acids. The germline V gene has CDR1 MNHEY and CDR2 SMNVEV (reference sequence). CDR3 nucleotides: TGTGCCAGCAGTTTATCGATACCCTGGGGAGTGTACGAGCAGTACTTC. Translating it yields CASSLSIPWGVYEQYF.

V usage is TRBV3-1 and J usage is TRBJ2-3; no definite D call. The V gene lost 1 base and the J gene lost 2 bases, with 10 bases spanning the gap. The CDR3 spans 15 residues. CDR1 LGHDT and CDR2 YNNKEL come from the germline V gene (reference sequence). The CDR3 DNA is TGTGCCAGCAGCCAAGGACCAGGAGCCACAGATACGCAGTATTTT. It codes for CASSQGPGATDTQYF.

The V gene is TRBV10-3, the J gene TRBJ2-7; D perhaps matches TRBD1 (7 bases). Between the trimmed V and J ends, which lost 3 bases and 3 bases, there was a span of 15 bases. The CDR3 totals 15 residues. The germline V gene encodes CDR1 ENHRY and CDR2 SYGVKD. This CDR3 reads CAISDVRQGGYEQYF. The DNA of the CDR3 is TGTGCCATCAGTGATGTGAGACAGGGAGGCTACGAGCAGTACTTC.

This clonotype was counted between two and nine times. V is TRBV25-1 and J is TRBJ1-1; D might be TRBD1 (6 bases). V was shortened by 5 bases and J by 8 bases, with 12 bases between the two germline ends. This CDR3 spans 12 amino acids. Looked up from germline, CDR1 is MGHDK and CDR2 is SYGVNS. This chain's CDR3 is CASSWGTGEAFF. The CDR3 nucleotides read TGTGCCAGCAGTTGGGGAACAGGGGAAGCTTTCTTT.

A few counts support this clonotype. The germline gene is not matched at one end of the junction; a read error may be the cause. The V gene is TRBV9, the J gene TRBJ1-1, with no clear D. Germline assignment: CDR1 SGDLS and CDR2 YYNGEE. CDR3 size: 14 residues. CDR3 region: CASSVDPENAEAFF. DNA of the CDR3: TGTGCCAGCAGCGTAGACCCCGAGAACGCTGAAGCTTTCTTT.

The CDR3 protein is CASSRGSAGSSYNEQFF. In nucleotides, the CDR3 is TGTGCCAGCAGCCGGGGTAGCGCGGGAAGCTCCTACAATGAGCAGTTCTTC. The chain employs TRBV4-2 and TRBJ2-1; possible D gene TRBD2, 6 bases. There are 17 residues in the CDR3. Germline V gives CDR1 LGHNA, CDR2 YNFKEQ. V was trimmed by 4 bases and J by 0 bases, leaving 16 bases between them.

The genes are TRBV27 and TRBJ2-7; 7 nucleotides align to TRBD1. The ends lost 5 bases at V and 4 bases at J; junction bases unmatched: 11. The CDR3 has 15 residues. Germline V gives CDR1 MNHEY, CDR2 SMNVEV (reference sequence). The CDR3 region is CASSPHQDRLYEQYF. DNA of the CDR3: TGTGCCAGCAGTCCCCACCAGGACAGGCTTTACGAGCAGTACTTC.

In its sample, this clonotype was seen a few times. This rearrangement joins TRBV20-1 to TRBJ1-1; D is uncertain. This CDR3 spans 17 amino acids. Trimming pared 0 bases from V and 0 bases from J, leaving 17 bases between. Germline V gene sequence: CDR1 DFQATT, CDR2 SNEGSKA (reference sequence). For the CDR3, the DNA is TGCAGTGCTAGAGACGCGGGCAGCAACTCTATGAACACTGAAGCTTTCTTT. Translating gives CSARDAGSNSMNTEAFF.

J is TRBJ2-7 and V is TRBV24-1; D is possibly TRBD1 (5 bases). This CDR3 region has 14 residues. In germline, CDR1 is KGHDR, CDR2 SFDVKD. V gave up 4 bases and J gave up 3 bases, with 12 bases separating them. The CDR3 DNA reads as TGTGCCACCAGTGACCCCTCAGGGTACTACGAGCAGTACTTC. Translating gives CATSDPSGYYEQYF.

The J gene is TRBJ1-1, the V gene TRBV5-1; D perhaps matches TRBD1 (5 bases). The germline V gene encodes CDR1 SGHRS and CDR2 YFSETQ. The V end was cut by 4 bases, the J end by 1 base, with 11 bases between. The length of the CDR3 is 14 residues. This chain's CDR3 is CASSVNTGNTEAFF. In DNA, the CDR3 is TGCGCCAGCAGCGTAAACACAGGGAACACTGAAGCTTTCTTT.

This clonotype appeared a few times. V usage is TRBV3-1 and J usage is TRBJ2-7; unclear D gene. Trimming removed 0 bases at V and 8 bases at J, with 14 bases between. CDR1 is LGHDT and CDR2 is YNNKEL in the germline V gene (reference sequence). The length of the CDR3 is 14 residues. The CDR3 sequence: CASSQEPAGIKQYF. The DNA of the CDR3 is TGTGCCAGCAGCCAAGAACCCGCTGGGATCAAGCAGTACTTC.

The genes are TRBV3-1 and TRBJ2-5, with 13 bases identical to TRBD2. The CDR3 is 18 amino acids. Germline V lookup: CDR1 LGHDT, CDR2 YNNKEL (reference sequence). With 1 base clipped from V and 4 bases from J, the junction kept 9 bases outside the gene matches. The CDR3 bases are TGTGCCAGCAGCCAAGGCGGACTAGCGGGAGTGGGTGGAGAGACCCAGTACTTC. Translated: CASSQGGLAGVGGETQYF.

This clonotype was counted between two and nine times. J is TRBJ2-1 and V is TRBV12-3 or TRBV12-4, with no clear D. The CDR3 loop spans 12 amino acids. V lost 2 bases, J lost 6 bases, and 5 bases lay in between. The chain's CDR3 is CASSLIPNEQFF. The CDR3 coding sequence is TGTGCCAGCAGTTTAATCCCCAATGAGCAGTTCTTC.

As concerns this clonotype: Germline is not matched at one junction end, which may reflect a read error. This chain uses TRBV7-9 with TRBJ1-5, with TRBD1 as a possible D gene (5 bases). CDR3 size: 15 residues. Germline V lookup: CDR1 SEHNR, CDR2 FQNEAQ (reference sequence). The CDR3 sequence is CASSLGTGPNRPQHF. CDR3 bases: TGTGCCAGCAGCTTAGGAACAGGCCCCAATCGGCCCCAGCATTTT.

This clonotype was counted at least ten times. This chain joins TRBV19 and TRBJ1-5; no clear D gene. CDR1 and CDR2 (germline): LNHDA, SQIVND (reference sequence). This CDR3 comprises 15 residues. The V end was cut by 9 bases, the J end by 0 bases, with 15 bases between. The CDR3 coding sequence is TGTGCCAGCCGAACATACGGAGATAGCAATCAGCCCCAGCATTTT. Protein sequence: CASRTYGDSNQPQHF.

This chain uses TRBV6-6 with TRBJ2-5; TRBD1 aligns across 8 bases. V lost 7 bases, J lost 7 bases, and 5 bases stayed unmatched. In germline, CDR1 is MNHNY, CDR2 SVGAGI (reference sequence). CDR3 size: 12 residues. The CDR3 DNA sequence: TGTGCCAGCACCGAGACAGGGGCGACCCAGTACTTC. It codes for CASTETGATQYF.

In this sample, this clonotype turned up a few times. The rearrangement links TRBV7-3 to TRBJ1-4; D gene uncertain. The CDR3 has 13 residues. V shed 2 bases and J shed 7 bases, with 8 bases lying between them. Germline lookup yields CDR1 SGHTA and CDR2 FQGTGA. In nucleotides, the CDR3 is TGTGCCAGCAGCTTACTGGGAGGTGAAAAACTGTTTTTT. It translates to CASSLLGGEKLFF.

CDR3 coding DNA: TGTGCCAGTAGTGCGACTAGCGGGTTCGAGGGAAACATTCAGTACTTC. Its translation: CASSATSGFEGNIQYF. The chain uses TRBV19 and TRBJ2-4; 10 bases agree with TRBD2. J lost 6 bases, V lost 5 bases, and 10 bases had no gene match. Germline V CDR1 and CDR2: LNHDA, SQIVND (reference sequence). The CDR3 runs 16 residues.

J is TRBJ1-1 and V is TRBV20-1; 9 bases align to TRBD1. CDR1 is DFQATT, CDR2 SNEGSKA, per germline (reference sequence). The CDR3 is 14 residues long. The V segment lost 5 bases and the J segment 6 bases; nucleotides outside the gene matches: 10. The CDR3 here is CSAQRGQGTSEAFF. In DNA, the CDR3 is TGCAGTGCTCAACGAGGACAGGGGACCTCTGAAGCTTTCTTT.

V gene TRBV4-2 combines with J gene TRBJ2-4; tentative D call: TRBD2 (5 bases). V was clipped by 0 bases and J by 1 base, with 7 bases between them. The V gene's germline CDR1 is LGHNA and CDR2 YNFKEQ. This CDR3 comprises 15 residues. The DNA of the CDR3 is TGTGCCAGCAGCCAAGATGAGGGTGCCAAAAACATTCAGTACTTC. Amino acid sequence: CASSQDEGAKNIQYF.

This clonotype was seen a few times. The CDR3 region has the DNA TGCGCCAGCAAACCAGACGGGACCCACTACGAGCAGTACTTC. It is translated as CASKPDGTHYEQYF. The genes are TRBV5-1 and TRBJ2-7; D tentatively reads TRBD1 or TRBD2 (5 bases each). V lost 6 bases and J lost 3, with 16 bases in between. Germline-derived CDR1 and CDR2 are SGHRS and YFSETQ. The CDR3 has 14 residues. Filled out from reference TRBV5-1 and TRBJ2-7, the complete variable domain reads KAGVTQTPRYLIKTRGQQVTLSCSPISGHRSVSWYQQTPGQGLQFLFEYFSETQRNKGNFPGRFSGRQFSNSRSEMNVSTLELGDSALYLCASKPDGTHYEQYFGPGTRLTVT.

This clonotype has more than one count but fewer than ten. This chain joins TRBV30 and TRBJ2-7, with D maybe TRBD1 (6 bases). This CDR3 contains 15 residues. Germline V gene data show CDR1 as GTSNPN and CDR2 as SVGIG (reference sequence). Between the trimmed V and J ends, which lost 3 bases and 2 bases, there was a span of 17 bases. CDR3 sequence (DNA): TGTGCCTGGAGCTCCTTCCGGGACACCACCTACGAGCAGTACTTC. The encoded protein is CAWSSFRDTTYEQYF.

This clonotype was recorded a few times. This chain links TRBV7-9 with TRBJ1-2, with a weak D call TRBD1 (6 bases). Deletions cut 1 base from V and 0 bases from J, with 15 bases between. Per the germline V gene, CDR1 is SEHNR and CDR2 is FQNEAQ (reference sequence). The CDR3 is made up of 17 amino acids. The CDR3 reads CASSLDYRDHANYGYTF. CDR3 in DNA: TGTGCCAGCAGCTTAGATTACAGGGACCACGCTAACTATGGCTACACCTTC.

This clonotype was counted a few times. This chain joins TRBV3-1 and TRBJ2-7; 8 bases align to TRBD1. In germline, CDR1 is LGHDT, CDR2 YNNKEL (reference sequence). The V gene end was trimmed by 4 bases and the J gene end by 2 bases; junction bases not matched to a gene: 7. The length of the CDR3 is 15 residues. The CDR3 DNA reads TGTGCCAGCAGCCGAACCGGGGACAGGCCCTACGAGCAGTACTTC. It codes for CASSRTGDRPYEQYF.

The J gene is TRBJ1-1, the V gene TRBV9, with TRBD1 as a possible D gene (6 bases). The CDR3 loop spans 17 amino acids. Germline-derived CDR1 and CDR2 are SGDLS and YYNGEE. V was pared by 6 bases and J by 3 bases, with 24 bases between. The CDR3 nucleotides are TGTGCCAGCACCCCAAGAGGGCAGGGGAATTGGGACACTGAAGCTTTCTTT. Translating it yields CASTPRGQGNWDTEAFF.

This clonotype was seen only a few times. V usage is TRBV18 and J usage is TRBJ1-5; 8 bases agree with TRBD1. Per the germline V gene, CDR1 is KGHSH and CDR2 is LQKENI. The V segment lost 2 bases and the J segment 2 bases; nucleotides outside the gene matches: 11. The CDR3 contains 18 residues. CDR3 sequence reads: CASSPGNPGGMGNQPQHF. Written as DNA, the CDR3 is TGTGCCAGCTCACCAGGGAACCCAGGGGGCATGGGCAATCAGCCCCAGCATTTT.